These 7 T cell receptor beta chains came from one sample sequenced in a study of cytomegalovirus exposure and HLA in healthy donors. 60 Vbeta and 13 Jbeta primers were used in PCR. Generated by immunoSEQ multiplex PCR, the TCRdb table keeps only in-frame clones and is missing some. The specimen's table records 50,000 to 70,000 clones. Sequencing used PBMCs. The receptor source for this set is a male donor in good health and CMV-seronegative.

This rearrangement joins TRBV4-3 to TRBJ1-2, with 7 bases that match TRBD1. CDR3 length equals 14 residues. Per germline, CDR1 LGHNA and CDR2 YSLEER. Unmatched junction bases numbered 4, after V lost 2 bases and J lost 4 bases. The CDR3 spells CASSQHRGIYGYTF. CDR3 nucleotide sequence: TGCGCCAGCAGCCAACACAGGGGTATCTATGGCTACACCTTC.

Remarks on this clone: A read error may produce the germline difference seen at one junction end. This sequence joins TRBV27 and TRBJ2-5; the match to TRBD1 covers 7 bases. This CDR3 is 15 amino acids long. Germline V lookup: CDR1 MNHEY, CDR2 SMNVEV (reference sequence). In DNA form, the CDR3 reads TGTGCCAGCAGCCCTACCGACAGGGAACAAGAGAACCAGTACTTC. Protein product: CASSPTDREQENQYF.

For the CDR3, the DNA is TGTGCCAGCAGCTGGGCAGGCACGGCCTACGAGCAGTACTTC. Translated: CASSWAGTAYEQYF. V and J are TRBV2 and TRBJ2-7; D gene ambiguous. Germline assignment: CDR1 SNHLY and CDR2 FYNNEI. Trimming stripped 6 bases from V and 2 bases from J, with 14 bases between. This CDR3 is built from 14 residues.

CDR3 amino acids: CACTGIGNTIYF. In DNA form, the CDR3 reads TGTGCCTGTACAGGGATTGGAAACACCATATATTTT. This chain joins TRBV30 and TRBJ1-3; TRBD1 might be the D (6 bases). CDR3 size: 12 residues. V lost 6 bases and J lost 3, with 9 bases in between. The germline CDR1 and CDR2 sequences are GTSNPN and SVGIG (reference sequence). Full variable domain (outside the CDR3, taken from reference TRBV30 and TRBJ1-3): SQTIHQWPATLVQPVGSPLSLECTVEGTSNPNLYWYRQAAGRGLQLLFYSVGIGQISSEVPQNLSASRPQDRQFILSSKKLLLSDSGFYLCACTGIGNTIYFGEGSWLTVV.

The chain uses TRBV7-8 and TRBJ2-2, with D unclear. Per germline, CDR1 SGHVS and CDR2 FQNEAQ. V shed 5 bases and J shed 0 bases, with 10 bases lying between them. The CDR3 contains 15 residues. The chain's CDR3 is CASSPRVANTGELFF. The CDR3 bases are TGTGCCAGCAGCCCCCGGGTCGCGAACACCGGGGAGCTGTTTTTT.

V is TRBV11-2 and J is TRBJ1-1; 7 bases line up with TRBD1. Looked up from germline, CDR1 is SGHAT and CDR2 is FQNNGV. The CDR3 is 15 amino acids. The V segment lost 5 bases and the J segment 5 bases; nucleotides outside the gene matches: 11. CDR3 nucleotides: TGTGCCAGCAGCGGAAGCTTCAGGGGGGTAACTGAAGCTTTCTTT. It encodes CASSGSFRGVTEAFF. Variable domain in full (rest from reference TRBV11-2 and TRBJ1-1): EAGVAQSPRYKIIEKRQSVAFWCNPISGHATLYWYQQILGQGPKLLIQFQNNGVVDDSQLPKDRFSAERLKGVDSTLKIQPAKLEDSAVYLCASSGSFRGVTEAFFGQGTRLTVV.

The gene calls are TRBV7-8 and TRBJ1-3, with no clear D. V was cut by 2 bases and J by 1 base, with 12 bases left in between. Germline lookup yields CDR1 SGHVS and CDR2 FQNEAQ. The CDR3 runs to 16 residues. This CDR3 reads CASSLLVRYSGNTIYF. CDR3 bases: TGTGCCAGCAGCTTACTAGTTCGCTATTCTGGAAACACCATATATTTT.